Detailed here is one T cell receptor beta chain. The antigen is unknown. The entry originates in a study of CD8+CD57+ T cells in acquired aplastic anemia. In the study overall: On average, sorted CD4+ and CD8+ cells gave roughly 3 ug of DNA. The average read count for CD4+ cells in healthy donors was 9 million to 14 million. Regarding the study as a whole: It was found that fewer than 35 CD8+ CDR3 sequences were shared between patients and controls.

For CDR3 and TCR beta VDJ profiling, genomic DNA was the template used. In TCRdb, the reads were re-called with MiXCR into one record per CDR3 protein. The table has under 200,000 distinct CDR3 sequences, roughly 48% seen once. Trimming left V 8 bases short and J 7 bases short, with 17 bases between. The germline gives CDR1 MNHEY, CDR2 SVGEGT. This CDR3 has 14 amino acids. The clonotype was recovered from a human donor in good health. Sequences were obtained from sorted CD4+, CD8+, or CD8+CD57+ T cells (not recorded which) from PBMCs. The chain uses TRBV6-2 or TRBV6-3 and TRBJ1-4; TRBD1 is a possible D gene (5 bases). CDR3 amino acids: CASLGGGNGEKLFF. The CDR3 coding sequence is TGTGCCAGCCTCGGGGGGGGTAATGGTGAAAAACTGTTTTTT.